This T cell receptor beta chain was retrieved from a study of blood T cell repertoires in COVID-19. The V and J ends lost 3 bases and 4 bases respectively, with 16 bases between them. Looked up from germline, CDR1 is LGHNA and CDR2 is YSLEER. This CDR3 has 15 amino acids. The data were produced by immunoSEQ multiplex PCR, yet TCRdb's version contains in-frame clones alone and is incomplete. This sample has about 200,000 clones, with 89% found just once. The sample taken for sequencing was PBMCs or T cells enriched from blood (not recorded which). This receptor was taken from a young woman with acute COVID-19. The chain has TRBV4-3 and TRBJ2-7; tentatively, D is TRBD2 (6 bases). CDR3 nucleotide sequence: TGCGCCAGCAGCCAGCAGTCCTCGGGGGTTTACGAGCAGTACTTC. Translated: CASSQQSSGVYEQYF.